The rows below give T cell receptor beta chains drawn from one sample of a study of control samples from healthy donors and cancer patients. Using immunoSEQ multiplex PCR, the repertoire was profiled, and TCRdb retains in-frame clones only, with some absent. The profile shows roughly 120,000 clones, over 90% of them singletons. Material: blood. Receptors originate from a young man in good health. Each CDR3 is given with its conserved first and last residue. A D gene is named only where the DNA matches it firmly.

.	TRBV30	TRBJ1-3	CACPGESGNTIYF
TRBD2	TRBV7-9	TRBJ2-3	CASTYYSGGFDTQYF
.	TRBV14	TRBJ2-2	CASSQDPWGNGELFF
TRBD1	TRBV19	TRBJ1-4	CASSMGRGFEKLFF
TRBD1	TRBV5-4	TRBJ1-2	CASSLGTGDGYTF
.	TRBV4-1	TRBJ1-2	CASSPVLSGGDYGYTF
.	TRBV12-3/TRBV12-4	TRBJ2-4	CASSSDRRGRFFF
.	TRBV2	TRBJ2-5	CASRTTRETQYF
TRBD1	TRBV6-5	TRBJ2-7	CASRRQGYEQYF
.	TRBV24-1	TRBJ2-3	CATSDLDTQYF
TRBD1	TRBV27	TRBJ1-2	CASSLAGQGHQGYTF
.	TRBV5-1	TRBJ2-1	CASSYRNEQFF
.	TRBV11-2	TRBJ2-5	CASGVWETQYF
.	TRBV10-3	TRBJ2-7	CAISESGDEQYF
.	TRBV28	TRBJ1-1	CASSPGTKAFF
.	TRBV4-1	TRBJ2-2	CASSETGRAGTGELFF